In its sample, the clone carrying this T cell receptor (beta chain) was seen a few times. This sample stems from a study of T-cell reconstitution after alpha-beta-depleted transplantation in children. Preparation of the TCRbeta library used unique molecular identifiers. TCRdb re-analysed the PCR reads in MiXCR, keeping a single row per CDR3 protein. Here the sample spans around 600,000 distinct CDR3 sequences, approximately 10% being singletons. J was trimmed by 5 bases and V by 7 bases; bases with no gene match: 14. Germline CDR1 is LNHDA and CDR2 is SQIVND (reference sequence). The CDR3 length is 16 residues.

The sequencing used PBMCs from the stem cell graft donor, collected from the stem cell graft. V gene TRBV19 combines with J gene TRBJ2-1; 7 nucleotides align to TRBD2. The receptor comes from a human donor who donated a stem cell graft to a child with acute myeloid leukemia. The chain's CDR3 is CASTWEGGRSNNEQFF. The CDR3 DNA is TGTGCCAGTACGTGGGAGGGCGGGAGAAGCAACAATGAGCAGTTCTTC.